This is a list of T cell receptor beta chains from one sample in a study of blood T cell repertoires in COVID-19. Using immunoSEQ multiplex PCR, the repertoire was profiled, and TCRdb retains in-frame clones only, with some absent. The table shows about 200,000 clones, with roughly 90% occurring only once. Sequenced: PBMCs or T cells enriched from blood (not recorded which). These receptors originate from a woman between 18 and 29 years old who had recovered from COVID-19. CDR3s include the opening cysteine and the closing phenylalanine or tryptophan. The D gene is left open where the match is weak. Size values are once, few and many counts, or a class for expanded clones, and some rows have none.

once	TRBD1	TRBJ1-2	TRBV2	TGTGCCAGCAGTGAGACAGGGGCCTACCCCCTATTC	CASSETGAYPLF
-	TRBD2	TRBJ2-1	TRBV3-1/TRBV3-2	TGTGCCAGCAGCCGCGGGCTAGCGGGGGCAGACTACAATGAGCAGTTCTTC	CASSRGLAGADYNEQFF
-	TRBD1	TRBJ1-5	TRBV19	TGTGCCAGTAGTATACAGGGGGCGAATCAGCCCCAGCATTTT	CASSIQGANQPQHF
-	-	TRBJ1-2	TRBV19	TGTGCCAGTAGGGGGGGAGGGACCGGCGGCTACACCTTC	CASRGGGTGGYTF
-	TRBD1	TRBJ2-2	TRBV11-2	TGTGCCAGCAGCGGACGAATGGGACAGGGATATACCGGGGAGCTGTTTTTT	CASSGRMGQGYTGELFF
-	-	TRBJ2-7	TRBV5-1	TGCGCCAGCAGCTTGGTATCAGGGGTTATCTACGAGCAGTACTTC	CASSLVSGVIYEQYF
-	-	TRBJ2-7	TRBV13	TGTGCCAGCAGCTTAGCCTGGAGCTCCTACGAGCAGTACTTC	CASSLAWSSYEQYF
-	TRBD2	TRBJ2-3	TRBV30	TGTGCCTGGACTAGCGGGGGCACAGATACGCAGTATTTT	CAWTSGGTDTQYF
-	TRBD1	TRBJ2-3	TRBV5-1	TGCGCCAGCCAACAGGGGAAAGGCACAGATACGCAGTATTTT	CASQQGKGTDTQYF
-	TRBD1	TRBJ1-6	TRBV5-8	TGTGCCAGCAGCCCCGGGACAGGGGGCTATAATTCACCCCTCCACTTT	CASSPGTGGYNSPLHF
-	TRBD2	TRBJ2-1	TRBV2	TGTGCCAGCAGGTACTTTGCGGGGGGCAGCGCTGAGCAGTTCTTC	CASRYFAGGSAEQFF
once	TRBD2	TRBJ2-3	TRBV24-1	TGTGCCACCAGTGACTCCTGGACTAGCGGGGCCACAGATACGCAGTATTTT	CATSDSWTSGATDTQYF
-	TRBD1	TRBJ1-2	TRBV28	TGTGCCACCTCGAGACAGGGGACCTATGGCTACACCTTC	CATSRQGTYGYTF
-	-	TRBJ2-1	TRBV12-2	TGTGCAAGTCGCATAGGGGGCCGACAGGGGGACTACAATGAGCAGTTCTTC	CASRIGGRQGDYNEQFF
few	-	TRBJ2-3	TRBV5-4	TGTGCCAGCAGCGGAGACAGTCGCCCCTCGAATACGCAGTATTTT	CASSGDSRPSNTQYF
-	-	TRBJ1-4	TRBV19	TGTGCCAGTAGTGGCCAGGGTAGGGAAAAACTGTTTTTT	CASSGQGREKLFF
-	-	TRBJ2-7	TRBV21-1	TGTGCCAGCAGCAACAAGCGGGGTCTCGAGCAGTACTTC	CASSNKRGLEQYF
-	TRBD1	TRBJ2-7	TRBV2	TGTGCCAGCAGTGACTTGGACAGGGGGCGTCGGGAGCAGTACTTC	CASSDLDRGRREQYF
-	-	TRBJ1-4	TRBV6-5	TGTGCCGGGAATAATGCCTCAGGGTCTGAAAAACTGTTTTTT	CAGNNASGSEKLFF
-	TRBD1	TRBJ2-7	TRBV25-1	TGTGCCAGCAGTGAATGGGGGACAGAGAACTACGAGCAGTACTTC	CASSEWGTENYEQYF
once	-	TRBJ2-1	TRBV6-6	TGTGCCAGCAGTTACTCGGGGGGGGGCATGGATGAGCAGTTCTTC	CASSYSGGGMDEQFF
-	-	TRBJ1-1	TRBV30	TGTGCCTGGAGTCGTGCGGTCGACACTGAAGCTTTCTTT	CAWSRAVDTEAFF
-	-	TRBJ1-5	TRBV24-1	TGTGCCACCCGACAGGCAAGCAATCAGCCCCAGCATTTT	CATRQASNQPQHF
-	-	TRBJ1-3	TRBV6-5	TGTGCCAGCAGCCACAGGGTTTTTGAAGGAAACACCATATATTTT	CASSHRVFEGNTIYF
-	-	TRBJ1-1	TRBV5-1	TGCGCCAGCAGCTTGGTGCAGGGGAACACTGAAGCTTTCTTT	CASSLVQGNTEAFF
-	TRBD1	TRBJ2-4	TRBV7-9	TGTGCCAGCAGCTTAGGGGGGACAGGCCCCAGGAGGGACATTCAGTACTTC	CASSLGGTGPRRDIQYF
few	-	TRBJ1-1	TRBV25-1	TGTGCCAGCAGTGAATATGAGGGGAACACTGAAGCTTTCTTT	CASSEYEGNTEAFF
-	-	TRBJ2-6	TRBV11-2	TGTGCCAGCAGGTCCTACTCTGGGGCCAACGTCCTGACTTTC	CASRSYSGANVLTF
-	TRBD1	TRBJ2-1	TRBV6-4	TGTGCCAGCAGTGCCGGACAGGGGGCGGATGAGCAGTTCTTC	CASSAGQGADEQFF
once	-	TRBJ1-5	TRBV5-6	TGTGCCAGCAGCTTATGGGAGGGCAATCAGCCCCAGCATTTT	CASSLWEGNQPQHF
-	TRBD1	TRBJ2-1	TRBV28	TGTGCCAGCACCGTCCCGGGACAGGGGCGCGAGCAGTTCTTC	CASTVPGQGREQFF
-	-	TRBJ2-1	TRBV28	TGTGCCAGCAGTACAGGGACGGATGAGCAGTTCTTC	CASSTGTDEQFF
-	-	TRBJ1-1	TRBV23-1	TGCGCCAGCAGTCAAAAAAACGACTGCCTCATGAACACTGAAGCTTTCTTT	CASSQKNDCLMNTEAFF
-	-	TRBJ2-1	TRBV2	TGTGCCAGCAGTGTTCGGGAAATCCCTACTGGCAATGAGCAGTTCTTC	CASSVREIPTGNEQFF
-	TRBD1	TRBJ1-1	TRBV28	TGTGCCAGCAGTTTAATAGGGACAGCCACTGAAGCTTTCTTT	CASSLIGTATEAFF